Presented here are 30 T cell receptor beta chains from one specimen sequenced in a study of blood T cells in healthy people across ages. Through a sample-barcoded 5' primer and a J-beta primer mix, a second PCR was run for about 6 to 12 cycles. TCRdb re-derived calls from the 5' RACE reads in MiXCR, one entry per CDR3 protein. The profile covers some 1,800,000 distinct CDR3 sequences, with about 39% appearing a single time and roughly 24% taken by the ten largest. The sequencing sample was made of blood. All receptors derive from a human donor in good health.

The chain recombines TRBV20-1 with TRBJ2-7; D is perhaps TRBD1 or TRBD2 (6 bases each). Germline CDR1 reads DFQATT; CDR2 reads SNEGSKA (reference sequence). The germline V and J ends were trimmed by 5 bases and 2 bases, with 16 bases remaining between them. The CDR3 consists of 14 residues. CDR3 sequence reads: CSAGGGFPTYEQYF. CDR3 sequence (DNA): TGCAGTGCTGGAGGGGGTTTCCCAACCTACGAGCAGTACTTC.

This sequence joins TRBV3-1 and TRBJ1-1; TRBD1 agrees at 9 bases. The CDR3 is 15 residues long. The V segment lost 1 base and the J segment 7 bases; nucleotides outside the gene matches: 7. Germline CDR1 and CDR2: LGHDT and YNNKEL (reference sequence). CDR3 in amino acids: CASSQGTGDSGEAFF. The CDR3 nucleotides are TGTGCCAGCAGCCAAGGGACAGGGGATTCCGGTGAAGCTTTCTTT.

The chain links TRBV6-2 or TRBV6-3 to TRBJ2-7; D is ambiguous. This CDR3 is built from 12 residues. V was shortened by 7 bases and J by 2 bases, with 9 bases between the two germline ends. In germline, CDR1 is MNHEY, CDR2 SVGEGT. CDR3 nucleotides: TGTGCCAGCATCGTAAGGGCCTACGAGCAGTACTTC. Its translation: CASIVRAYEQYF.

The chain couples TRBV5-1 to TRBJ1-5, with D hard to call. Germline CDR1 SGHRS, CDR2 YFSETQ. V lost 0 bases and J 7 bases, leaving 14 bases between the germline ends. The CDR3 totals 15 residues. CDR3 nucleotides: TGCGCCAGCAGCTTGGATTGGGGATCGGGCCAGCCCCAGCATTTT. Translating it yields CASSLDWGSGQPQHF. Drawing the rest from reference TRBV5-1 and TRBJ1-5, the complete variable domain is KAGVTQTPRYLIKTRGQQVTLSCSPISGHRSVSWYQQTPGQGLQFLFEYFSETQRNKGNFPGRFSGRQFSNSRSEMNVSTLELGDSALYLCASSLDWGSGQPQHFGDGTRLSIL.

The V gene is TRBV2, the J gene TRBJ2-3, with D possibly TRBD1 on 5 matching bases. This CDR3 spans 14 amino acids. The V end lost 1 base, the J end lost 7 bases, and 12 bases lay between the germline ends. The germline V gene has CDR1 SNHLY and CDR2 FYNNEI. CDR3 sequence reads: CASSEEETANTQYF. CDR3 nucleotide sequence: TGTGCCAGCAGTGAAGAGGAGACAGCCAATACGCAGTATTTT.

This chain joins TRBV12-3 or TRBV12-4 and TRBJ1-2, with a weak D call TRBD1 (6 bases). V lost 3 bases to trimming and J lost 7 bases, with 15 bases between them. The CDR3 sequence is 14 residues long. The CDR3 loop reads CASSLGTPVGGYTF. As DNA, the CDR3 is TGTGCCAGCAGTTTGGGGACACCGGTGGGTGGCTACACCTTC.

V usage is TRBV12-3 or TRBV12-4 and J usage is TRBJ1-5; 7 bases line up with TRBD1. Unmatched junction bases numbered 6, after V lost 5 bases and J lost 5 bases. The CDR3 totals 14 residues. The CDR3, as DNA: TGTGCCAGCAGTAAGACAGGGCGGGATCAGCCCCAGCATTTT. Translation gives CASSKTGRDQPQHF.

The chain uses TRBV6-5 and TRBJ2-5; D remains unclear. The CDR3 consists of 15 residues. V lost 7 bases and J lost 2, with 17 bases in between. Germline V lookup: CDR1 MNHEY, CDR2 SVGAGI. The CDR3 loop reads CASNPTATVQETQYF. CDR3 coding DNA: TGTGCCAGCAACCCCACTGCGACGGTACAAGAGACCCAGTACTTC.

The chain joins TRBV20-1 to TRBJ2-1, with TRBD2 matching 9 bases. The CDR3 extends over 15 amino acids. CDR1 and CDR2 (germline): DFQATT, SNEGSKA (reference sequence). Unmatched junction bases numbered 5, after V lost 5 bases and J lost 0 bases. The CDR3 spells CSAGGTSSSYNEQFF. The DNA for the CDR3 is TGCAGTGCTGGAGGGACTAGCAGCTCCTACAATGAGCAGTTCTTC.

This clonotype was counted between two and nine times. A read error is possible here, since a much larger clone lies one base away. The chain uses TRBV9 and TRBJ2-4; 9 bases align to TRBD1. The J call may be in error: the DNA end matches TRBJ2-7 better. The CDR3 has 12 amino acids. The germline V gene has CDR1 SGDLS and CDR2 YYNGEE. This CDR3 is CASSKTGGEQYF. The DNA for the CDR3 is TGTGCCAGCAGCAAGACAGGGGGCGAGCAGTACTTC.

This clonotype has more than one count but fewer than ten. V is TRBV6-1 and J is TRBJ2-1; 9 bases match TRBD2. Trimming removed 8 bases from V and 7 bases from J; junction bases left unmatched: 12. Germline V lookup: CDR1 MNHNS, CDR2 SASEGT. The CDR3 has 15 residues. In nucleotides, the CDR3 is TGTGCCAGCGGGGAGCGGGGGGCCTCGAGGAATGAGCAGTTCTTC. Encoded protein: CASGERGASRNEQFF.

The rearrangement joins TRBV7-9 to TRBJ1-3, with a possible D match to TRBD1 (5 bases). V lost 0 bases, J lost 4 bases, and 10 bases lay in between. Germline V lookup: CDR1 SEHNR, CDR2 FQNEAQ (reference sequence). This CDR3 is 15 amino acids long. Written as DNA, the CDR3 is TGTGCCAGCAGCTTAGCAGGGGTTGGCGGAAACACCATATATTTT. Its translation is CASSLAGVGGNTIYF.

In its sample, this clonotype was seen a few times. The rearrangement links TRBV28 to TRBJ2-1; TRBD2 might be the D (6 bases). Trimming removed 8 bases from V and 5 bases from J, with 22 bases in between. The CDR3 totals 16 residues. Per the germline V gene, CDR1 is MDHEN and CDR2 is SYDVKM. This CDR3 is CASYRWDSTTNNEQFF. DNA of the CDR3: TGTGCCAGCTACAGGTGGGACTCAACCACCAACAATGAGCAGTTCTTC.

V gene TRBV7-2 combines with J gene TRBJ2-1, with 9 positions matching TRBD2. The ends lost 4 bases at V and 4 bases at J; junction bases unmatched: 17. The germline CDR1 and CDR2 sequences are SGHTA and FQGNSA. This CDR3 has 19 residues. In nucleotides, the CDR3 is TGTGCCAGCAGCTCACGAGCGGGGGGCCCCCAGAGGGTTTACAATGAGCAGTTCTTC. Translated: CASSSRAGGPQRVYNEQFF.

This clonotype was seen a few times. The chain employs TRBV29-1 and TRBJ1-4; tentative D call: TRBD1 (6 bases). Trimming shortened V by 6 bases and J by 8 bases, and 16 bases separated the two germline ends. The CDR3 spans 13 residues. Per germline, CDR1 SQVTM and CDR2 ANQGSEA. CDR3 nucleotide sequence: TGCAGCGTCACGCGACAGCAGGGGGAAAAACTGTTTTTT. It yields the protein CSVTRQQGEKLFF.

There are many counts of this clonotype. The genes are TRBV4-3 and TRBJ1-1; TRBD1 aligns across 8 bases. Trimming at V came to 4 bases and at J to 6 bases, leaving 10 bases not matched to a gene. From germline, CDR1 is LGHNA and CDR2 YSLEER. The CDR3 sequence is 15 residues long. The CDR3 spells CASSLTRDRTSEAFF. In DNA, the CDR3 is TGCGCCAGCAGCCTAACCCGGGACAGGACATCTGAAGCTTTCTTT.

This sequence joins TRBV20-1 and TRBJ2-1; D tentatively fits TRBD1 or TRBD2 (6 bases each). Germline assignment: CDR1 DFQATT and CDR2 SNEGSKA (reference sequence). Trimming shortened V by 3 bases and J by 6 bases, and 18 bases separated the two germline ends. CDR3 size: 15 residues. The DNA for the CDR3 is TGCAGTGCTAGTCGGGGGCGATACCTCCGCAATGAGCAGTTCTTC. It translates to CSASRGRYLRNEQFF.

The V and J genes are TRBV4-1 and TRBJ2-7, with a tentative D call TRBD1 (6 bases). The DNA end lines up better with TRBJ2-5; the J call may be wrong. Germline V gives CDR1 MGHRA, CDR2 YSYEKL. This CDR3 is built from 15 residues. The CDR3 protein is CASSPFEGEEETQYF. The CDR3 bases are TGCGCCAGCAGCCCCTTTGAGGGGGAAGAAGAGACCCAGTACTTC.

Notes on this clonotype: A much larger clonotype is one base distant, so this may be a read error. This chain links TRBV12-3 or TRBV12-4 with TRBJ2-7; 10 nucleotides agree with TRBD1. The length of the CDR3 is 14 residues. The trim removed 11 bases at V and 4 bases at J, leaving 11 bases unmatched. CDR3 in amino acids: CAGGRTGGQYEQYF. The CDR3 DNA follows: TGTGCCGGCGGGAGGACAGGGGGTCAATACGAGCAGTACTTC.

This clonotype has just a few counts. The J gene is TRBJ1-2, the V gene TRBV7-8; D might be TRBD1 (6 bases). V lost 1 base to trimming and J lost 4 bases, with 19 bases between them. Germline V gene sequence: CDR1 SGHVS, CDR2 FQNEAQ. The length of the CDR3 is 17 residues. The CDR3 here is CASSLGGARTLGYGYTF. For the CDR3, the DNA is TGTGCCAGCAGCTTAGGGGGGGCGAGAACCTTAGGCTATGGCTACACCTTC.

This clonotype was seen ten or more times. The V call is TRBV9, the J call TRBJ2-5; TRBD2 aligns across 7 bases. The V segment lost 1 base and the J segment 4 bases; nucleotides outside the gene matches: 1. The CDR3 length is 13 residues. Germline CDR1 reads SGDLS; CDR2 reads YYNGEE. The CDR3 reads CASSVSGGETQYF. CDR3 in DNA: TGTGCCAGCAGCGTATCGGGGGGAGAGACCCAGTACTTC.

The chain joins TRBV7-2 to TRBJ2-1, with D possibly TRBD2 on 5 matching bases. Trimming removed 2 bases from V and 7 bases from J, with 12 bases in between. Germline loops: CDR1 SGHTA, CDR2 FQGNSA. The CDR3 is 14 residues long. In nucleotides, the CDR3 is TGTGCCAGCAGCTTATTCGGCGGGTTAAATGAGCAGTTCTTC. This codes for CASSLFGGLNEQFF.

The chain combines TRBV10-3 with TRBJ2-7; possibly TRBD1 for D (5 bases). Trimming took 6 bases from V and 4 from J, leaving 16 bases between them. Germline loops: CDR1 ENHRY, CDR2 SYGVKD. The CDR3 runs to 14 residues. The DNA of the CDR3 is TGTGCCATCAGGGATTCAGGGTCCCATTACGAGCAGTACTTC. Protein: CAIRDSGSHYEQYF.

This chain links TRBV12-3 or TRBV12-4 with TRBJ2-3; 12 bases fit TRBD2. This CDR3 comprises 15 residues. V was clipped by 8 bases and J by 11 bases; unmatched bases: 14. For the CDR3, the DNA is TGTGCCAGCTCTAGCGGGGGGGCGATGGCAGATGTGCAGTATTTT. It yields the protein CASSSGGAMADVQYF.

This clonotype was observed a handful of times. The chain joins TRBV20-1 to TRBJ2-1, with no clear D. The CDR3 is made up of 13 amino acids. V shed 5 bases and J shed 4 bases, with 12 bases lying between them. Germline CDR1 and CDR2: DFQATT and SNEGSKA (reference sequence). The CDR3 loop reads CSAAWVGYNEQFF. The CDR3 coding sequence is TGCAGTGCTGCCTGGGTTGGATACAATGAGCAGTTCTTC.

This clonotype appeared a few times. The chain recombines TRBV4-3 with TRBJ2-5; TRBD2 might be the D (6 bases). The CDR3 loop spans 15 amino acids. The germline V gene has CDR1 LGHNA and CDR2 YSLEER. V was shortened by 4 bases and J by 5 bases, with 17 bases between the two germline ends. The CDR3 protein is CASSLGGGYEETQYF. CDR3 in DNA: TGCGCCAGCAGCCTAGGTGGAGGGTATGAGGAGACCCAGTACTTC.

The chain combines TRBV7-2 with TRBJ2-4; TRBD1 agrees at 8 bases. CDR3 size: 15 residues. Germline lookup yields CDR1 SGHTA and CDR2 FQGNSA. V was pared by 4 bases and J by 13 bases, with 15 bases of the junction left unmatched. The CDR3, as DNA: TGTGCCAGCAGCTCTAGACAGGGGATATACAATGAGCAGTACTTC. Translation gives CASSSRQGIYNEQYF.

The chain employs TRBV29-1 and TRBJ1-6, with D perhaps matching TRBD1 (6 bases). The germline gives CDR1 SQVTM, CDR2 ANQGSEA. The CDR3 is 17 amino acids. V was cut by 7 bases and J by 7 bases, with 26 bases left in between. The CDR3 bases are TGCAGCGCCTACCCTAAAGGGGGGCTCTACCCCAATTCACCCCTCCACTTT. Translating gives CSAYPKGGLYPNSPLHF.

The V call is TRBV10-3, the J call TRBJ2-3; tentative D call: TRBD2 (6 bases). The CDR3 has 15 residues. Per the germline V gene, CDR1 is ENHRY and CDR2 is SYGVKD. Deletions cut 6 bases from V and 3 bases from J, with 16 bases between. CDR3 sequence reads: CAISLRGKGTDTQYF. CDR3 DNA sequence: TGTGCCATCAGCCTACGGGGGAAAGGGACAGATACGCAGTATTTT.

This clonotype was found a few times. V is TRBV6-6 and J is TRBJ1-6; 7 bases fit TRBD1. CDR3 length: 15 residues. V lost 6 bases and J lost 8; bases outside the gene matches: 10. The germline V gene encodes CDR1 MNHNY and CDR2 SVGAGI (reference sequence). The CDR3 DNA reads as TGTGCCAGCAGCTCCGGGACAGCACCCTATTCACCCCTCCACTTT. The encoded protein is CASSSGTAPYSPLHF.